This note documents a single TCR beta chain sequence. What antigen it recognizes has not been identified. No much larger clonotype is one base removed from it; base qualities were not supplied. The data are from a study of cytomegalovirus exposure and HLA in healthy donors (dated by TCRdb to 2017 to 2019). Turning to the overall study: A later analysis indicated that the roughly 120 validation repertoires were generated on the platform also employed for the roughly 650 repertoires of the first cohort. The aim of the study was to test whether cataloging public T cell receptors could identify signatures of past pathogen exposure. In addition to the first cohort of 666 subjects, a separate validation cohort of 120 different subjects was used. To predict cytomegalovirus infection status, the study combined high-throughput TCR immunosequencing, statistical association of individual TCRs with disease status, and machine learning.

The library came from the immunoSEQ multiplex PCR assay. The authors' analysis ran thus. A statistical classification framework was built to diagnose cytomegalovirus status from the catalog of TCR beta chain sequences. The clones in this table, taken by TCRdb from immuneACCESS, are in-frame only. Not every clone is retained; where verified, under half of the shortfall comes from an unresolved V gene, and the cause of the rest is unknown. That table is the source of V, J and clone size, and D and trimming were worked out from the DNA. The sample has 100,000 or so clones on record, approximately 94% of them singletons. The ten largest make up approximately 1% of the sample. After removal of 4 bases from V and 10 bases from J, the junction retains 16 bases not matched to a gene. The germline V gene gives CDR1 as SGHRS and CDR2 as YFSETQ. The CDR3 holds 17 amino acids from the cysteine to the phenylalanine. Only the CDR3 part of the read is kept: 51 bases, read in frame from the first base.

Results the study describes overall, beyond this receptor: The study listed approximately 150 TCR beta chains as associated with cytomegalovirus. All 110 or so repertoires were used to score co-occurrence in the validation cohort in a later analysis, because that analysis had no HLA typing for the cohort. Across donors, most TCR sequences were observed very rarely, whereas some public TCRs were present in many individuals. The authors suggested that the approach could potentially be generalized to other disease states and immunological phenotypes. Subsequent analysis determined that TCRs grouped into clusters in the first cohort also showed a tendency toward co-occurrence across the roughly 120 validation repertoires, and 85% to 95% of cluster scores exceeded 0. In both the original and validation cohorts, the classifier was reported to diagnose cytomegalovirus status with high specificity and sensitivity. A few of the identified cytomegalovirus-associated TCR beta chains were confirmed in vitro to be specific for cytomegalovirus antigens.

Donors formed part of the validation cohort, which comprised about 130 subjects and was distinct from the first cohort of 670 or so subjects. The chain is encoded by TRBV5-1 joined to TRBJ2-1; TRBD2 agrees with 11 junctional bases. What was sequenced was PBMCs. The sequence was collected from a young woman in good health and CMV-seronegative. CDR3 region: CASSLGITSGSRGEQFF. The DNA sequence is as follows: TGCGCCAGCAGCCTTGGTATAACTAGCGGGAGTCGTGGGGAGCAGTTCTTC.